This T cell receptor beta chain was sequenced for a study of CD8+ T cells in alopecia areata. Between the trimmed V and J ends, which lost 4 bases and 2 bases, there was a span of 12 bases. Germline-derived CDR1 and CDR2 are MNHEY and SMNVEV (reference sequence). The CDR3 length is 15 residues. Extracted RNA was reverse transcribed into cDNA, the sequencing template. Only in-frame clones appear in the TCRdb table, and some are missing; sequencing was by immunoSEQ multiplex PCR. The sample has roughly 65,000 clones; about 45% are singletons. This TCR derives from a human donor with alopecia areata. The sequences come from CD8+ T cells sorted from blood, collected at week 0. The chain links TRBV27 to TRBJ2-1; D possibly uses TRBD1 or TRBD2 (5 bases each). The CDR3 protein is CASSSGTLPYNEQFF. DNA for the CDR3: TGTGCCAGCAGTTCCGGGACGCTTCCCTACAATGAGCAGTTCTTC.